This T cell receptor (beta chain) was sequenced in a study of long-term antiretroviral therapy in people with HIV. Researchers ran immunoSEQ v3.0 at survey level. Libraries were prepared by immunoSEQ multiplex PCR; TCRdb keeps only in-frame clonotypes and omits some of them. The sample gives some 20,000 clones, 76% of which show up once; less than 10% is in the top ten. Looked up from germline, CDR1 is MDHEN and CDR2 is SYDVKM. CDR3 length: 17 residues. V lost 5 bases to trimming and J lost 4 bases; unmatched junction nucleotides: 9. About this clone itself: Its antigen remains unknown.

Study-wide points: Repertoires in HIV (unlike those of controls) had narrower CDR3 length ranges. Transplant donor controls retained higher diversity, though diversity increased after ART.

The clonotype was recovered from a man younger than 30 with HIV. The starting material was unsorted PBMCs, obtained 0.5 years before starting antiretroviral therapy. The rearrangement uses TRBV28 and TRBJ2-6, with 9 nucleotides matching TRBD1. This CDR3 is CASSPRRTGAGANVLTF. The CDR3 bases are TGTGCCAGCAGTCCCCGACGGACAGGGGCCGGGGCCAACGTCCTGACTTTC.